This passage covers 26 T cell receptor beta chains from one sample sequenced in a study of blood T cell repertoires in COVID-19. Measured with immunoSEQ multiplex PCR; TCRdb has only the in-frame clones, and not every one. The sample holds approximately 270,000 clones, 86% seen once. Sequencing was done on a sample of PBMCs or T cells enriched from blood (not recorded which). The receptors originated from a man aged 35 to 55 who had recovered from COVID-19.

The chain couples TRBV9 to TRBJ1-2; TRBD1 matches at 7 bases. The length of the CDR3 is 13 residues. Germline V gives CDR1 SGDLS, CDR2 YYNGEE. J gave up 6 bases and V 2 bases, and 4 bases lay outside the gene matches. CDR3 DNA sequence: TGTGCCAGCAGCGTTTCAGGGGGAAATGGCTACACCTTC. Its protein is CASSVSGGNGYTF.

The J gene is TRBJ1-6, the V gene TRBV10-3, with D tentatively TRBD1 (6 bases). The CDR3 spans 15 residues. The V gene's germline CDR1 is ENHRY and CDR2 SYGVKD. Trimming took off 5 bases at V and 6 bases at J, with 14 bases between the two ends. The CDR3 reads CAISLTGPSNSPLHF. The CDR3 DNA is TGTGCCATCAGTCTGACAGGCCCCTCTAATTCACCCCTCCACTTT.

With regard to this clone: Compared with germline, one end of the junction differs, possibly owing to a read error. The chain links TRBV3-1 (or the pseudogene TRBV3-2) to TRBJ2-1, with no clear D. CDR1 LGHDT and CDR2 YNNKEL come from the germline V gene (reference sequence). The CDR3 sequence is 13 residues long. The CDR3 reads CASGHLSYNEQFF. The CDR3 DNA reads TGTGCCAGCGGCCACCTATCCTACAATGAGCAGTTCTTC.

V is TRBV6-5 and J is TRBJ2-1; 10 positions match TRBD2. V lost 6 bases, J lost 5 bases, and 7 bases stayed unmatched. Per the germline V gene, CDR1 is MNHEY and CDR2 is SVGAGI. This CDR3 is 15 amino acids long. This CDR3 is CASSISGGRHNEQFF. Here the CDR3 DNA reads TGTGCCAGCAGCATTAGCGGGGGGCGGCACAATGAGCAGTTCTTC.

The chain recombines TRBV7-6 with TRBJ2-1, with TRBD2 identical over 9 bases. The CDR3 length is 15 residues. J was trimmed by 3 bases and V by 7 bases; bases with no gene match: 7. Per germline, CDR1 SGHVS and CDR2 FNYEAQ. The CDR3 protein is CASTEAGGYYNEQFF. The CDR3 bases are TGTGCCAGCACCGAAGCGGGGGGATACTACAATGAGCAGTTCTTC.

To note about this clone: One end of the junction does not line up with germline, which may come from a read error. The rearrangement uses TRBV19 and TRBJ2-2; the D is unclear. This CDR3 has 13 amino acids. Germline V lookup: CDR1 LNHDA, CDR2 SQIVND (reference sequence). The chain's CDR3 is CASGILNTGELFF. The CDR3 nucleotides are TGTGCCAGTGGTATCCTGAACACCGGGGAGCTGTTTTTT.

V gene TRBV2 combines with J gene TRBJ1-4; the match to TRBD1 covers 7 bases. CDR1 and CDR2 from the germline V gene are SNHLY and FYNNEI. This CDR3 has 14 residues. With 6 bases clipped from V and 8 bases from J, the junction kept 9 bases outside the gene matches. In DNA form, the CDR3 reads TGTGCCAGCAGGGAACAGGGGCCTTTGGAAAAACTGTTTTTT. It yields the protein CASREQGPLEKLFF.

This clone has just a few counts. V gene TRBV6-5 combines with J gene TRBJ2-7; no clear D. Trimming removed 1 base at V and 6 bases at J, with 7 bases between. This CDR3 contains 12 residues. Germline loops: CDR1 MNHEY, CDR2 SVGAGI. CDR3 protein: CASSYFLGEQYF. The CDR3 DNA sequence: TGTGCCAGCAGTTACTTCCTCGGCGAGCAGTACTTC.

The chain couples TRBV6-5 to TRBJ1-2; possibly TRBD1 for D (5 bases). CDR1 and CDR2 from the germline V gene are MNHEY and SVGAGI. Trimming left V 6 bases short and J 3 bases short, with 14 bases between. The CDR3 has 14 residues. CDR3 sequence reads: CASSDDSPYYGYTF. CDR3 DNA sequence: TGTGCCAGCAGCGACGACAGCCCTTACTATGGCTACACCTTC.

The chain links TRBV5-1 to TRBJ2-7; D uncertain. Between the trimmed V and J ends, which lost 1 base and 3 bases, there was a span of 8 bases. This CDR3 has 13 residues. Germline-derived CDR1 and CDR2 are SGHRS and YFSETQ. This CDR3 reads CASSLLTYYEQYF. For the CDR3, the DNA is TGCGCCAGCAGCTTGTTAACTTACTACGAGCAGTACTTC.

The chain recombines TRBV18 with TRBJ1-3; possibly TRBD1 for D (6 bases). The CDR3 has 16 residues. The V end lost 4 bases, the J end lost 0 bases, and 13 bases lay between the germline ends. The germline V gene encodes CDR1 KGHSH and CDR2 LQKENI. This chain's CDR3 is CASSLAGQFSGNTIYF. CDR3 in DNA: TGTGCCAGCTCACTAGCCGGACAGTTCTCTGGAAACACCATATATTTT.

The chain's CDR3 is CASSGDRGQANEKLFF. The CDR3 nucleotides are TGTGCCAGCAGTGGGGACAGGGGGCAGGCTAATGAAAAACTGTTTTTT. The chain joins TRBV25-1 to TRBJ1-4; 12 bases are shared with TRBD1. Germline CDR1 and CDR2: MGHDK and SYGVNS. Unmatched junction bases numbered 3, after V lost 4 bases and J lost 3 bases. The CDR3 is 16 residues long.

The chain has TRBV5-4 and TRBJ1-4; TRBD1 is a possible D gene (5 bases). Per germline, CDR1 SGHNT and CDR2 YYREEE (reference sequence). V shed 4 bases and J shed 3 bases, with 16 bases lying between them. This CDR3 is 16 amino acids long. CDR3 sequence: CASSGGGAPSNEKLFF. Written as DNA, the CDR3 is TGTGCCAGCAGCGGCGGGGGTGCACCGTCTAATGAAAAACTGTTTTTT. The full variable domain, completed using reference TRBV5-4 and TRBJ1-4, is ETGVTQSPTHLIKTRGQQVTLRCSSQSGHNTVSWYQQALGQGPQFIFQYYREEENGRGNFPPRFSGLQFPNYSSELNVNALELDDSALYLCASSGGGAPSNEKLFFGSGTQLSVL.

J is TRBJ2-7 and V is TRBV27; D possibly corresponds to TRBD2 (5 bases). CDR3 length: 13 residues. The ends were cut back, 8 bases at V and 4 bases at J, with 15 bases in the middle. Germline V gene lookup returns CDR1 MNHEY and CDR2 SMNVEV (reference sequence). CDR3 DNA sequence: TGTGCCAGCCGGGGTCTCCGAGGGTACGAGCAGTACTTC. Protein product: CASRGLRGYEQYF.

J is TRBJ2-7 and V is TRBV18; 7 bases line up with TRBD2. Germline CDR1 is KGHSH and CDR2 is LQKENI. This CDR3 contains 13 residues. The junction had 4 bases not matched to a gene; V was cut back by 3 bases and J by 5 bases. DNA for the CDR3: TGTGCCAGCTCACCGTTGGGGGGGGACGAGCAGTACTTC. Translation: CASSPLGGDEQYF.

V and J are TRBV19 and TRBJ2-1; 9 positions agree with TRBD2. CDR3 size: 15 residues. J lost 0 bases, V lost 7 bases, and 4 bases had no gene match. Germline CDR1 and CDR2: LNHDA and SQIVND (reference sequence). As DNA, the CDR3 is TGTGCCAGTACCGAGGGACTAGCCTCCTACAATGAGCAGTTCTTC. It specifies CASTEGLASYNEQFF.

The CDR3 coding sequence is TGTGCCAGCAGCTTAGCCGGACTAGCGGGAGGGGTAACCTACAATGAGCAGTTCTTC. Translation: CASSLAGLAGGVTYNEQFF. V gene TRBV7-9 combines with J gene TRBJ2-1; 15 positions match TRBD2. Per germline, CDR1 SEHNR and CDR2 FQNEAQ (reference sequence). With V trimmed by 0 bases and J by 2 bases, 5 bases remained unmatched. CDR3 size: 19 residues.

The CDR3 here is CASSFRGSSTDTQYF. The CDR3 DNA reads as TGTGCCAGCAGCTTCCGGGGTTCTAGCACAGATACGCAGTATTTT. This sequence joins TRBV5-4 and TRBJ2-3; D possibly corresponds to TRBD2 (5 bases). From germline, CDR1 is SGHNT and CDR2 YYREEE (reference sequence). Trimming stripped 2 bases from V and 0 bases from J, with 10 bases between. The CDR3 totals 15 residues.

The rearrangement joins TRBV27 to TRBJ2-5, with 12 positions matching TRBD2. This CDR3 has 17 residues. Germline-derived CDR1 and CDR2 are MNHEY and SMNVEV (reference sequence). Trimming took 4 bases from V and 4 from J; bases not matched to a gene: 10. For the CDR3, the DNA is TGTGCCAGCAGTTCCCCCCGGACTAGCGGGATAGGAGAGACCCAGTACTTC. Protein sequence: CASSSPRTSGIGETQYF.

The chain links TRBV9 to TRBJ1-3, with no clear D. There are 15 residues in the CDR3. Germline loops: CDR1 SGDLS, CDR2 YYNGEE. V was pared by 9 bases and J by 0 bases, with 16 bases between. CDR3: CANNPNGSSGNTIYF. The CDR3, as DNA: TGTGCCAACAATCCCAACGGGAGCTCTGGAAACACCATATATTTT.

The rearrangement uses TRBV4-3 and TRBJ1-1; TRBD1 might be the D (6 bases). With 4 bases removed from V and 6 bases from J, the gap between germline ends came to 18 bases. CDR1 and CDR2 (germline): LGHNA, YSLEER. The CDR3 is 15 residues long. The CDR3 loop is CASSPDRDTSPEAFF. In DNA form, the CDR3 reads TGCGCCAGCAGCCCAGACCGGGACACTTCCCCTGAAGCTTTCTTT.

This sequence joins TRBV18 and TRBJ1-4; D is perhaps TRBD1 (5 bases). There are 13 residues in the CDR3. The germline V and J ends were trimmed by 7 bases and 7 bases, with 13 bases remaining between them. Germline V gives CDR1 KGHSH, CDR2 LQKENI. The CDR3 DNA reads TGTGCCAGCTTTTTCTCCGACAGTGAAAAACTGTTTTTT. Translation: CASFFSDSEKLFF.

The chain links TRBV27 to TRBJ1-2; D uncertain. The CDR3 sequence is 14 residues long. Germline lookup yields CDR1 MNHEY and CDR2 SMNVEV (reference sequence). Trimming removed 5 bases at V and 0 bases at J, with 10 bases between. The chain's CDR3 is CASSPTIANYGYTF. The CDR3 region has the DNA TGTGCCAGCAGTCCAACCATAGCTAACTATGGCTACACCTTC.

The chain carries TRBV5-4 and TRBJ2-1; the match to TRBD2 covers 12 bases. Looked up from germline, CDR1 is SGHNT and CDR2 is YYREEE (reference sequence). V shed 6 bases and J 8 bases; nucleotides not matched to a gene: 15. The CDR3 sequence is 17 residues long. The CDR3 reads CASTLPALAGGPHEQFF. CDR3 DNA sequence: TGTGCCAGCACCCTCCCCGCCCTAGCGGGAGGGCCCCATGAGCAGTTCTTC. Complete variable domain (other parts from reference TRBV5-4 and TRBJ2-1): ETGVTQSPTHLIKTRGQQVTLRCSSQSGHNTVSWYQQALGQGPQFIFQYYREEENGRGNFPPRFSGLQFPNYSSELNVNALELDDSALYLCASTLPALAGGPHEQFFGPGTRLTVL.

Concerning this clone: The junction does not match germline at one end; this may be a read error. The gene calls are TRBV12-3 or TRBV12-4 and TRBJ1-1; no clear D gene. The length of the CDR3 is 13 residues. CDR3 loop: CASSLAPMTEAFF. CDR3 DNA: TGTGCCAGCAGCTTAGCTCCTATGACTGAAGCTTTCTTT.

This chain joins TRBV29-1 and TRBJ1-1, with 7 bases matching TRBD1. The CDR3 is made up of 14 amino acids. CDR1 is SQVTM, CDR2 ANQGSEA, per germline. V was clipped by 4 bases and J by 0 bases; unmatched bases: 5. The chain's CDR3 is CSVVRGGVNTEAFF. In DNA, the CDR3 is TGCAGCGTTGTCCGAGGGGGCGTGAACACTGAAGCTTTCTTT.